This T cell receptor beta chain was recorded in a study of blood T cell repertoires in COVID-19. Overall study context: Sites in the United States, Italy and Spain provided acute and convalescent COVID-19 samples. T cells, B-cell-depleted T cells, or PBMCs supplied cDNA or gDNA.

Germline V gene lookup returns CDR1 PRHDT and CDR2 FYEKMQ (reference sequence). Trimming left V 5 bases short and J 2 bases short, with 12 bases between. This CDR3 has 15 residues. Profiled with immunoSEQ multiplex PCR; TCRdb holds only in-frame clones, not every one. The sample lists around 300,000 clones; roughly 90% were seen once. The source is a woman aged 30 to 39 with COVID-19, enrolled during active disease. This chain joins TRBV13 and TRBJ1-4; D unresolved. Sequenced input: peripheral blood. The CDR3 coding sequence is TGTGCCAGCAGCCTGAACAGCGGGACTAATGAAAAACTGTTTTTT. This sequence encodes CASSLNSGTNEKLFF.